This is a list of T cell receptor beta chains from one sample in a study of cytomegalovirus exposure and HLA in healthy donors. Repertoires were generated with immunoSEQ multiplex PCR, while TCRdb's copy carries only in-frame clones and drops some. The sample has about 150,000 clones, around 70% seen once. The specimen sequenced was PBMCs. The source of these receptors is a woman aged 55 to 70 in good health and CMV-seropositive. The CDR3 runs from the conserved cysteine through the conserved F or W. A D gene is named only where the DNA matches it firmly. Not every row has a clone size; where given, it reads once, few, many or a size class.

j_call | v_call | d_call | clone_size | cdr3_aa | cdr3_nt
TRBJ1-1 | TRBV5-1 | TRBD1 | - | CASSHDRGGTEAFF | TGCGCCAGCAGCCATGACAGGGGCGGGACTGAAGCTTTCTTT
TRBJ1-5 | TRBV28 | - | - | CASSPVGGSSSNQPQHF | TGTGCCAGCAGCCCGGTAGGAGGGTCGAGTAGCAATCAGCCCCAGCATTTT
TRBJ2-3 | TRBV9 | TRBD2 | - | CASSVVGAGGSSSTDTQYF | TGTGCCAGCAGCGTAGTTGGAGCGGGAGGGTCTTCTAGCACAGATACGCAGTATTTT
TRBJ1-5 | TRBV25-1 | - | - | CASSEPGVNQPQHF | TGTGCCAGCAGTGAACCAGGGGTCAATCAGCCCCAGCATTTT
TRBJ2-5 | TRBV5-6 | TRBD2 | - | CASSLVVLAAQETQYF | TGTGCCAGCAGCTTGGTTGTACTAGCGGCCCAAGAGACCCAGTACTTC
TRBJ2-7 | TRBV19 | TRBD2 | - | CASSPGLAGGHDEQYF | TGTGCCAGTAGTCCGGGACTAGCGGGAGGGCACGACGAGCAGTACTTC
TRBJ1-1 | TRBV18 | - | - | CASSPGVPREGTEAFF | TGTGCCAGCTCACCAGGGGTTCCCCGGGAGGGGACTGAAGCTTTCTTT
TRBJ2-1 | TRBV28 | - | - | CASSLVGGKNEQFF | TGTGCCAGCAGTTTAGTAGGGGGAAAGAATGAGCAGTTCTTC
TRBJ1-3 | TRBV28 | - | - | CASSLSGTGNTIYF | TGTGCCAGCAGTTTATCAGGGACTGGAAACACCATATATTTT
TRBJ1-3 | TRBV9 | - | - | CASSVDPQGIVSGNTIYF | TGTGCCAGCAGCGTAGACCCCCAGGGTATTGTCTCTGGAAACACCATATATTTT
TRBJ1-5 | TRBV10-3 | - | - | CAISEWRDNQPQHF | TGTGCCATCAGTGAGTGGAGGGACAATCAGCCCCAGCATTTT
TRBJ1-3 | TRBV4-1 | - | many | CASSPSDGRGSGNTIYF | TGCGCCAGCAGCCCCTCCGACGGGAGGGGATCTGGAAACACCATATATTTT
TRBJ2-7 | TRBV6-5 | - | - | CASMRDSYEQYF | TGTGCCAGCATGCGGGACTCCTACGAGCAGTACTTC
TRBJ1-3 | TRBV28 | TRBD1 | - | CASSVTGVTGNTIYF | TGTGCCAGCAGTGTGACAGGGGTAACGGGAAACACCATATATTTT
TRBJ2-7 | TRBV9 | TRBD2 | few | CASSPHLAGYEQYF | TGTGCCAGCAGTCCCCACCTAGCGGGGTACGAGCAGTACTTC
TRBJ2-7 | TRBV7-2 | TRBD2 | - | CASSFTSGTNYEQYF | TGTGCCAGCAGCTTCACTTCCGGGACTAACTACGAGCAGTACTTC
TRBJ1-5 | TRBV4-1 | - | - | CASSQGWEQPQHF | TGCGCCAGCAGCCAAGGATGGGAGCAGCCCCAGCATTTT
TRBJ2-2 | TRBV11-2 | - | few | CASSPGYTGELFF | TGTGCCAGCAGCCCAGGGTACACCGGGGAGCTGTTTTTT
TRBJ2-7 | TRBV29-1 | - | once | CSVAMAQVSEQYF | TGCAGCGTTGCTATGGCCCAGGTATCCGAGCAGTACTTC
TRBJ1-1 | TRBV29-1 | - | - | CSVGDGAEAFF | TGCAGCGTAGGGGATGGGGCTGAAGCTTTCTTT
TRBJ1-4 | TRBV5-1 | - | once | CASSLETQGRGEKLFF | TGCGCCAGCAGCTTGGAAACCCAGGGTAGGGGTGAAAAACTGTTTTTT
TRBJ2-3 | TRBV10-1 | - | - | CASSSTDTQYF | TGCGCCAGCAGTTCTACAGATACGCAGTATTTT
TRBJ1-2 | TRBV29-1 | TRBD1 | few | CSVDPTGKRNGYTF | TGCAGCGTGGATCCGACAGGGAAGAGGAATGGCTACACCTTC
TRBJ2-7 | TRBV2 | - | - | CASSETGIYEQYF | TGTGCCAGCAGTGAAACCGGTATCTACGAGCAGTACTTC
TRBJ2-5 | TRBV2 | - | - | CASSEFGRETQYF | TGTGCCAGCAGTGAATTTGGCAGGGAGACCCAGTACTTC